The 20 T cell receptor beta chains in this list originate from one sample, sequenced in a study of T cell responses to AZD1222 COVID-19 vaccine. Sequenced by immunoSEQ multiplex PCR; TCRdb stores in-frame clones only, minus some. This sample carries more than 110,000 clones, 80% to 90% of them seen once, and the ten largest clones take just over 5.5%. This specimen consisted of peripheral blood, obtained on day 0 of AZD1222 vaccination. Source of these receptors: an adult in good health.

V and J are TRBV5-6 and TRBJ1-5; TRBD1 might be the D (5 bases). The CDR3 covers 15 residues. V lost 2 bases and J 2 bases, leaving 11 bases between the germline ends. Germline V gene data show CDR1 as SGHDT and CDR2 as YYEEEE. The chain's CDR3 is CASSFRQGGNQPQHF. In DNA, the CDR3 is TGTGCCAGCAGCTTTCGGCAGGGAGGCAATCAGCCCCAGCATTTT.

V gene TRBV3-1 (or the pseudogene TRBV3-2) combines with J gene TRBJ1-1, with D possibly TRBD1 on 6 matching bases. Germline V gene data show CDR1 as LGHDT and CDR2 as YNNKEL (reference sequence). The CDR3 is made up of 12 amino acids. V gave up 5 bases and J gave up 5 bases, with 9 bases separating them. The CDR3 DNA is TGTGCCAGCAGCTTCACAGGGACTGAAGCTTTCTTT. As protein: CASSFTGTEAFF.

This chain links TRBV4-1 with TRBJ2-7; D is ambiguous. This CDR3 is built from 14 residues. The germline CDR1 and CDR2 sequences are MGHRA and YSYEKL. V lost 2 bases to trimming and J lost 4 bases, with 12 bases between them. The CDR3 sequence is CASSQPLEFYEQYF. Here the CDR3 DNA reads TGCGCCAGCAGCCAACCATTAGAGTTTTACGAGCAGTACTTC.

V is TRBV28 and J is TRBJ2-3; no firm D call. Trimming removed 3 bases from V and 0 bases from J, with 4 bases in between. Germline CDR1 MDHEN, CDR2 SYDVKM. This CDR3 contains 13 residues. The CDR3 loop reads CASSFGSTDTQYF. The DNA for the CDR3 is TGTGCCAGCAGTTTCGGGAGCACAGATACGCAGTATTTT.

V and J are TRBV19 and TRBJ1-1; 8 nucleotides align to TRBD1. J lost 6 bases, V lost 6 bases, and 6 bases had no gene match. In germline, CDR1 is LNHDA, CDR2 SQIVND (reference sequence). This CDR3 has 13 residues. Here the CDR3 DNA reads TGTGCCAGTAGGTCGACAGGGGTTTCTGAAGCTTTCTTT. It is translated as CASRSTGVSEAFF.

This clone appeared once. The chain carries TRBV5-1 and TRBJ2-2; D gene ambiguous. Germline V gene sequence: CDR1 SGHRS, CDR2 YFSETQ. The CDR3 is made up of 16 amino acids. The germline V and J ends were trimmed by 4 bases and 0 bases, with 13 bases remaining between them. CDR3 amino acids: CASSNPRGTNTGELFF. CDR3 nucleotide sequence: TGCGCCAGCAGCAACCCTCGTGGCACGAACACCGGGGAGCTGTTTTTT.

The chain uses TRBV7-2 and TRBJ2-7; D might be TRBD2 (7 bases). V was trimmed by 1 base and J by 1 base, leaving 14 bases between them. The CDR3 is made up of 16 amino acids. Looked up from germline, CDR1 is SGHTA and CDR2 is FQGNSA. Here the CDR3 reads CASSLVGGHGSYEQYF. CDR3 DNA: TGTGCCAGCAGCTTAGTCGGGGGGCACGGGTCCTACGAGCAGTACTTC.

The rearrangement joins TRBV7-2 to TRBJ1-4, with D unclear. This CDR3 is built from 15 residues. Trimming removed 5 bases from V and 4 bases from J, with 14 bases in between. CDR1 and CDR2 from the germline V gene are SGHTA and FQGNSA. CDR3 in DNA: TGTGCCAGCAGCCCCCGGAGAGGGAATAATGAAAAACTGTTTTTT. Protein: CASSPRRGNNEKLFF.

This rearrangement joins TRBV9 to TRBJ2-1, with 9 positions matching TRBD2. CDR1 SGDLS and CDR2 YYNGEE come from the germline V gene. V was pared by 0 bases and J by 4 bases, with 11 bases of the junction left unmatched. The CDR3 runs 18 residues. The CDR3 coding sequence is TGTGCCAGCAGCGTAGAGATAGGGCTAGCGGGACAGTACAATGAGCAGTTCTTC. Translated, it gives CASSVEIGLAGQYNEQFF.

The V gene is TRBV19, the J gene TRBJ1-4; D is possibly TRBD1 (6 bases). Trimming stripped 7 bases from V and 7 bases from J, with 22 bases between. This CDR3 comprises 16 residues. The germline gives CDR1 LNHDA, CDR2 SQIVND (reference sequence). In DNA form, the CDR3 reads TGTGCCAGTACCCTCCGCGCAGGGGCGCCTATTGAAAAACTGTTTTTT. As protein: CASTLRAGAPIEKLFF.

The chain uses TRBV30 and TRBJ2-7, with a possible D match to TRBD2 (6 bases). Trimming removed 3 bases at V and 2 bases at J, with 14 bases between. The CDR3 extends over 14 amino acids. The germline gives CDR1 GTSNPN, CDR2 SVGIG (reference sequence). CDR3 amino acids: CAWRSSGFTYEQYF. Written as DNA, the CDR3 is TGTGCCTGGAGGAGTAGCGGATTTACCTACGAGCAGTACTTC. The full variable domain, rest sourced from reference TRBV30 and TRBJ2-7, is SQTIHQWPATLVQPVGSPLSLECTVEGTSNPNLYWYRQAAGRGLQLLFYSVGIGQISSEVPQNLSASRPQDRQFILSSKKLLLSDSGFYLCAWRSSGFTYEQYFGPGTRLTVT.

The V call is TRBV7-9, the J call TRBJ1-5; TRBD1 agrees at 7 bases. V gave up 4 bases and J gave up 7 bases; unmatched junction bases: 4. Germline V CDR1 and CDR2: SEHNR, FQNEAQ (reference sequence). CDR3 length: 13 amino acids. The CDR3 sequence: CASSSTGAQPQHF. The CDR3 DNA follows: TGTGCCAGCAGCTCAACAGGGGCCCAGCCCCAGCATTTT. Full variable domain (missing parts from reference TRBV7-9 and TRBJ1-5): DTGVSQNPRHKITKRGQNVTFRCDPISEHNRLYWYRQTLGQGPEFLTYFQNEAQLEKSRLLSDRFSAERPKGSFSTLEIQRTEQGDSAMYLCASSSTGAQPQHFGDGTRLSIL.

The chain couples TRBV28 to TRBJ1-2; D gene unclear. This CDR3 contains 13 residues. The germline V and J ends were trimmed by 10 bases and 4 bases, with 16 bases remaining between them. Germline V lookup: CDR1 MDHEN, CDR2 SYDVKM. The CDR3 DNA is TGTGCCATCTCACCCCTAGCGGCCTATGGCTACACCTTC. This codes for CAISPLAAYGYTF.

Comments on this clone: Different DNA sequences within this sample yield the same CDR3. The V and J genes are TRBV20-1 and TRBJ1-5; D gene ambiguous. This CDR3 is 13 amino acids long. The V end lost 3 bases, the J end lost 1 base, and 7 bases lay between the germline ends. The V gene's germline CDR1 is DFQATT and CDR2 SNEGSKA (reference sequence). The CDR3 nucleotides read TGCAGTGCTAGTCAAGGGAGCAATCAGCCCCAGCATTTT. It translates to CSASQGSNQPQHF.

The chain is built from TRBV7-9 and TRBJ1-2, with D tentatively TRBD1 (5 bases). Germline assignment: CDR1 SEHNR and CDR2 FQNEAQ (reference sequence). This CDR3 has 12 residues. Deletions cut 5 bases from V and 10 bases from J, with 14 bases between. The DNA for the CDR3 is TGTGCCAGCAGCCCGGGACTCGGTTTCTACACCTTC. This codes for CASSPGLGFYTF.

The chain uses TRBV30 and TRBJ2-2; 8 nucleotides match TRBD2. V lost 6 bases, J lost 2 bases, and 8 bases stayed unmatched. The CDR3 runs to 15 residues. CDR1 GTSNPN and CDR2 SVGIG come from the germline V gene (reference sequence). For the CDR3, the DNA is TGTGCCTGCAACGACGGACTAGCAAACACCGGGGAGCTGTTTTTT. This translates into CACNDGLANTGELFF.

The chain joins TRBV19 to TRBJ2-5, with 8 nucleotides matching TRBD1. CDR1 and CDR2 from the germline V gene are LNHDA and SQIVND (reference sequence). The CDR3 covers 15 residues. Trimming removed 5 bases from V and 2 bases from J; junction bases left unmatched: 7. The CDR3 coding sequence is TGTGCCAGTAGTCTCCAGACAGGGGCTCAAGAGACCCAGTACTTC. Its protein is CASSLQTGAQETQYF.

The V gene is TRBV6-1, the J gene TRBJ2-7, with TRBD1 matching over 9 bases. Germline trimming cut 6 bases from V and 5 bases from J; bases unmatched to any gene: 8. The CDR3 is 14 amino acids. Germline V gives CDR1 MNHNS, CDR2 SASEGT. In DNA, the CDR3 is TGTGCCAGCAGGCGGGACAGGGCCTTAAACGAGCAGTACTTC. This codes for CASRRDRALNEQYF.

CDR3 loop: CASSPGPSYEQYF. The CDR3 DNA follows: TGTGCCAGCAGCCCCGGGCCCTCCTACGAGCAGTACTTC. This chain connects TRBV11-3 to TRBJ2-7; D remains unclear. The V gene's germline CDR1 is SGHNT and CDR2 YENEEA. The length of the CDR3 is 13 residues. Trimming stripped 5 bases from V and 0 bases from J, with 8 bases between.

The rearrangement joins TRBV9 to TRBJ2-1; 9 nucleotides line up with TRBD2. Germline V gives CDR1 SGDLS, CDR2 YYNGEE. V lost 3 bases to trimming and J lost 2 bases; unmatched junction nucleotides: 3. This CDR3 has 15 residues. CDR3 nucleotide sequence: TGTGCCAGCAGCGACAGCGGGAGGCCCTACAATGAGCAGTTCTTC. This encodes CASSDSGRPYNEQFF.